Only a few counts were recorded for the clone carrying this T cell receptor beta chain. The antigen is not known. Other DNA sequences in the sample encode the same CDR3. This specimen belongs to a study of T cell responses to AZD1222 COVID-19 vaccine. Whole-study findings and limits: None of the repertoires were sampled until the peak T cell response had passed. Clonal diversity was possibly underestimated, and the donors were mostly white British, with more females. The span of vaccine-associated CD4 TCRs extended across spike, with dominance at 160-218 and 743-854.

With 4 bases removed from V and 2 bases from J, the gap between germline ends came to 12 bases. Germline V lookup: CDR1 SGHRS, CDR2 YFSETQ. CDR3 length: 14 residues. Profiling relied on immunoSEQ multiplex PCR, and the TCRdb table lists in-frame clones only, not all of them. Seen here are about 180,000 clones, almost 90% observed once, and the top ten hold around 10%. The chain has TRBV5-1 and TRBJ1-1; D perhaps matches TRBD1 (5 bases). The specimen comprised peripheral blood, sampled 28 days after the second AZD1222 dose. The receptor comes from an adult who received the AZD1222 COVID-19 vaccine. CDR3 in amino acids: CASSVQVPNTEAFF. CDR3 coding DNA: TGCGCCAGCAGCGTACAGGTGCCAAACACTGAAGCTTTCTTT.